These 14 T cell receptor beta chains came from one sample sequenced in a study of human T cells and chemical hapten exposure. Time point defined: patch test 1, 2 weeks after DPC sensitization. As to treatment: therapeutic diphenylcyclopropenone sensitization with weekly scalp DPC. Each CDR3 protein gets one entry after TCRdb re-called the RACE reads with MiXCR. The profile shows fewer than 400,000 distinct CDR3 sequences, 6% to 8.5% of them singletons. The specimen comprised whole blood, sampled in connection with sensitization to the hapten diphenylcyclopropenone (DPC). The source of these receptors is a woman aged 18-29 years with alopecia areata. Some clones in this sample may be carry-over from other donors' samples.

The CDR3 DNA follows: TGTGCCAGCAGTCGGACTAGCTCCAATGAGCAGTTCTTC. The encoded protein is CASSRTSSNEQFF. The gene calls are TRBV7-3 and TRBJ2-1, with 8 bases that match TRBD2. The CDR3 sequence is 13 residues long. With 6 bases clipped from V and 6 bases from J, the junction kept 4 bases outside the gene matches. Germline V gives CDR1 SGHTA, CDR2 FQGTGA. Full variable domain (missing parts from reference TRBV7-3 and TRBJ2-1): GAGVSQTPSNKVTEKGKYVELRCDPISGHTALYWYRQSLGQGPEFLIYFQGTGAADDSGLPNDRFFAVRPEGSVSTLKIQRTERGDSAVYLCASSRTSSNEQFFGPGTRLTVL.

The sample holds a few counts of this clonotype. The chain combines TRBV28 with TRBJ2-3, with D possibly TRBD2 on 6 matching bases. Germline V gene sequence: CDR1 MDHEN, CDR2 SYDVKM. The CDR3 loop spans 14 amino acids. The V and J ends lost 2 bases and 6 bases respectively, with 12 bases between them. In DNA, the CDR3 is TGTGCCAGCAGTTTACGTGCGGGGCTGGATACGCAGTATTTT. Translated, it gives CASSLRAGLDTQYF. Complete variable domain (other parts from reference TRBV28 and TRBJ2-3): DVKVTQSSRYLVKRTGEKVFLECVQDMDHENMFWYRQDPGLGLRLIYFSYDVKMKEKGDIPEGYSVSREKKERFSLILESASTNQTSMYLCASSLRAGLDTQYFGPGTRLTVL.

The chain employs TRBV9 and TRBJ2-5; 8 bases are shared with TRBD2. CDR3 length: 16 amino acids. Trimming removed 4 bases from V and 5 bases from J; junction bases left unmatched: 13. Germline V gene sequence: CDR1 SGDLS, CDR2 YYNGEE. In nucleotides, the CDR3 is TGTGCCAGCAGCTCGAGGAGCGGGGGATTAGTGGAGACCCAGTACTTC. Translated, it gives CASSSRSGGLVETQYF.

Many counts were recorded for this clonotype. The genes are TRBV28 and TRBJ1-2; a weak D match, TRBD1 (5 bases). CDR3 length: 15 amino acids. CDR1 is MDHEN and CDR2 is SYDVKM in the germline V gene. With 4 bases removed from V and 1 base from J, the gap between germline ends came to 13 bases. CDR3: CASSSPTEDNYGYTF. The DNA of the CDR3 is TGTGCCAGCAGTTCTCCGACAGAAGATAACTATGGCTACACCTTC.

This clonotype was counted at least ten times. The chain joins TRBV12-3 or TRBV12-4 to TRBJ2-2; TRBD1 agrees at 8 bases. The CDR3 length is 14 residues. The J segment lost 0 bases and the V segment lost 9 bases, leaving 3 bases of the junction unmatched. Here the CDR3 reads CASRDRTNTGELFF. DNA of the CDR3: TGTGCCAGTAGGGACAGGACGAACACCGGGGAGCTGTTTTTT.

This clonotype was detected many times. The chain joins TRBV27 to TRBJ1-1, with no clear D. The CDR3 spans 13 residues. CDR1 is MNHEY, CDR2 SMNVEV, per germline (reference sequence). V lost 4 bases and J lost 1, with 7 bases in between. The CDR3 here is CASSYRPNTEAFF. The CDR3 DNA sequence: TGTGCCAGCAGTTATAGGCCGAACACTGAAGCTTTCTTT.

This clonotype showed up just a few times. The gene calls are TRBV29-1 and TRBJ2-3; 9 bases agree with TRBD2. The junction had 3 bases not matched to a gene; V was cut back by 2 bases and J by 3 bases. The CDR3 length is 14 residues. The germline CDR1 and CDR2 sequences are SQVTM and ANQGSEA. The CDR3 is CSVEHTSGTDTQYF. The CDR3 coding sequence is TGCAGCGTTGAACACACTAGCGGGACAGATACGCAGTATTTT.

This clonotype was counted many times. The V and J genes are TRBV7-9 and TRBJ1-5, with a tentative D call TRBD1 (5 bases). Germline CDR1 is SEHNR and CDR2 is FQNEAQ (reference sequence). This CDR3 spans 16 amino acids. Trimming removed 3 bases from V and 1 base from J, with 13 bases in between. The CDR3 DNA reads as TGTGCCAGCAGCTTGGGGGGACGCGGGAGCAATCAGCCCCAGCATTTT. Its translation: CASSLGGRGSNQPQHF.

CDR3 DNA: TGTGCCAGCAGTTTAGACCGCGGGGGTAACTTCGAGCAGTACTTC. It translates to CASSLDRGGNFEQYF. The chain combines TRBV12-3 or TRBV12-4 with TRBJ2-7, with 7 bases lining up with TRBD2. The CDR3 is made up of 15 amino acids. The V gene end was trimmed by 1 base and the J gene end by 6 bases; junction bases not matched to a gene: 9.

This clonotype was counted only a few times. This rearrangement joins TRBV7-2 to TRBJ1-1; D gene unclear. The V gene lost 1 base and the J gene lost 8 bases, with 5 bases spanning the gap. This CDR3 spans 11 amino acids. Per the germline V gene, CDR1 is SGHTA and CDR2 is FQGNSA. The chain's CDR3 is CASSLDVEAFF. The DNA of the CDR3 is TGTGCCAGCAGCTTAGACGTGGAAGCTTTCTTT.

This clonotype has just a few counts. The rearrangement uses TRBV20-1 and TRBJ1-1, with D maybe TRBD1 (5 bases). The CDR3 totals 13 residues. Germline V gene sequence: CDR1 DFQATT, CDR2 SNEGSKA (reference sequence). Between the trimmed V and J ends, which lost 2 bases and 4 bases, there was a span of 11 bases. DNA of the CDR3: TGCAGTGCTAGACAGGGTGGGTTCACTGAAGCTTTCTTT. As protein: CSARQGGFTEAFF.

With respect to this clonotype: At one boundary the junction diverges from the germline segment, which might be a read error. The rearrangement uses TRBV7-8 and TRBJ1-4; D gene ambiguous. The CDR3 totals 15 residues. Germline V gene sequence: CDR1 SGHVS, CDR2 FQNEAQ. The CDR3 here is CVSSPANPTNEKLFF. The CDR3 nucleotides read TGTGTCAGCAGCCCCGCGAATCCAACTAATGAAAAACTGTTTTTT.

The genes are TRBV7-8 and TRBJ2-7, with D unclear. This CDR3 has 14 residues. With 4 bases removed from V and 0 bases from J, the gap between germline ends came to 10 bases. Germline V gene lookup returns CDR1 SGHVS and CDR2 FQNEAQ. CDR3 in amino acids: CASSSRVSSYEQYF. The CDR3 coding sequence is TGTGCCAGCAGCTCCCGGGTGAGCTCCTACGAGCAGTACTTC.

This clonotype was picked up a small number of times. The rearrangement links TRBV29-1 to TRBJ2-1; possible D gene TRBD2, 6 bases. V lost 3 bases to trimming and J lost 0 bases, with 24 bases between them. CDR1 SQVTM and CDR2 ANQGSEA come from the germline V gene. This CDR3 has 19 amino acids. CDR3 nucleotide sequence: TGCAGCGTTGAGGGGAGGACTACTCCTACATTTAGCTCCTACAATGAGCAGTTCTTC. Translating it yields CSVEGRTTPTFSSYNEQFF.